This T cell receptor (beta chain) comes out of a study of blood T cell repertoires in COVID-19. This table comes from immunoSEQ multiplex PCR, and its TCRdb copy is limited to in-frame clones, with some not included. The sample has some 400,000 clones, 81% seen once. The CDR3 is made up of 15 amino acids. Looked up from germline, CDR1 is ENHRY and CDR2 is SYGVKD. Trimming removed 3 bases at V and 3 bases at J, with 15 bases between. The chain links TRBV10-3 to TRBJ2-7, with D uncertain. The sequence derives from a human donor with acute or convalescent COVID-19. The donor label of this sample is uncertain. Sequences were obtained from peripheral blood. The CDR3 sequence: CAISEGATPLYEQYF. CDR3 coding DNA: TGTGCCATCAGTGAAGGAGCCACACCACTCTACGAGCAGTACTTC.